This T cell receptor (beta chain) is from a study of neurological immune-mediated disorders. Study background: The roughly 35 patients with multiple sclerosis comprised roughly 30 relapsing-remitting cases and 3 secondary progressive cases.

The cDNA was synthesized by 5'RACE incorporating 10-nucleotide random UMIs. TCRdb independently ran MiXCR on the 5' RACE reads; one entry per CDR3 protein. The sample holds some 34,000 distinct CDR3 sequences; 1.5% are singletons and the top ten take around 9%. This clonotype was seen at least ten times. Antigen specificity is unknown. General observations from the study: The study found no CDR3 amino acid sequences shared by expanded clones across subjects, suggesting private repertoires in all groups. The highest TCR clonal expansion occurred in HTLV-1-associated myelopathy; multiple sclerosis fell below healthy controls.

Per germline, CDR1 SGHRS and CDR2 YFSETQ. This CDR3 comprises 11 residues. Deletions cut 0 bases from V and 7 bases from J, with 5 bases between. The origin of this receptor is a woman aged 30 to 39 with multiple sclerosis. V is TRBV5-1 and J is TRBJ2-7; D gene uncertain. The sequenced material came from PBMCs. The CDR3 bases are TGCGCCAGCAGCTTGGAAGGTGAGCAGTACTTC. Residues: CASSLEGEQYF.